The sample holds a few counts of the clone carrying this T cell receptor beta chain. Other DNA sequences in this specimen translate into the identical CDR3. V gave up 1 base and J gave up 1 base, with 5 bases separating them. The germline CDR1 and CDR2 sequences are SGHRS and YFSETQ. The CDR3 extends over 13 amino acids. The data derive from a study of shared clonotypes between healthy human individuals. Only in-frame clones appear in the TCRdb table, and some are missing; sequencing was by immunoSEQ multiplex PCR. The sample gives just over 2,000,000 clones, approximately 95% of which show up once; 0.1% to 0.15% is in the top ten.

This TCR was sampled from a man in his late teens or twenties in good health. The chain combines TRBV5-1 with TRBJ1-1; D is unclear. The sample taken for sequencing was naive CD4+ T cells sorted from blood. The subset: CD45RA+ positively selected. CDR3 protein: CASSLTGNTEAFF. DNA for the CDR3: TGCGCCAGCAGCTTGACCGGGAACACTGAAGCTTTCTTT.